The entry that follows covers one T cell receptor (beta chain) sequence. Antigen unknown. Using immunoSEQ multiplex PCR, the repertoire was profiled, and TCRdb retains in-frame clones only, with some absent. The sample yields 350,000 to 450,000 clones, approximately 90% seen once. Treatment defined: around 19 received Ad26.COV2.S at low or high dose, single or two shots; about five received placebo; per-sample allocation not given. Samples came from day 63 after the first vaccine or placebo injection. Ad26 vector vaccine expressed Wuhan-strain SARS-CoV-2 spike. This specimen comes from a study of Ad26.COV2.S vaccination and SARS-CoV-2 variants. Study observations and caveats: Spike-specific TCR breadth was greater after Ad26.COV2.S than placebo.

The CDR3 consists of 15 residues. CDR1 is SGHDT and CDR2 is YYEEEE in the germline V gene. V lost 1 base, J lost 6 bases, and 17 bases lay in between. The sequence derives from a person aged 18-60 years who received the Ad26.COV2.S COVID-19 vaccine or a placebo. The chain uses TRBV5-6 and TRBJ2-7; perhaps TRBD2 as D (6 bases). Sequencing was performed on peripheral blood, taken in a trial of Ad26.COV2.S vaccine versus placebo. CDR3 coding DNA: TGTGCCAGCAGCTTGCCCACAATCGTGACTAGCGAGCAGTACTTC. Its translation is CASSLPTIVTSEQYF.